In this sample, the clone carrying this T cell receptor (beta chain) turned up once. Its antigen remains unidentified. Patients were adults with ileal or ileocolonic Crohn's disease needing resection. Method: immunoSEQ multiplex PCR; TCRdb's copy keeps in-frame clones and lacks some. This sample has under 7,000 clones, with 82% found just once. The data were taken from a study of T cell repertoires in ileal Crohn's disease. On the study more broadly: Every patient was operated on for stricturing (about 60%) or penetrating (approximately 40%) complications.

The CDR3 is made up of 18 amino acids. V dropped 1 base and J dropped 1; count of bases not matched to a gene: 13. Per germline, CDR1 LGHNT and CDR2 FRNRAP. General study findings and limits: All patients with clonality above 26.8% had endoscopic recurrence.

The gene calls are TRBV12-5 and TRBJ2-7, with TRBD1 identical over 7 bases. Material: ileal tissue. This TCR derives from an adult with Crohn's disease. The CDR3, as DNA: TGTGCTAGTGGTTTGGCAACCCCCCGGGACAGAGAGTCCTACGAGCAGTACTTC. Translation: CASGLATPRDRESYEQYF. Supplemented by reference TRBV12-5 and TRBJ2-7, the full variable domain reads DARVTQTPRHKVTEMGQEVTMRCQPILGHNTVFWYRQTMMQGLELLAYFRNRAPLDDSGMPKDRFSAEMPDATLATLKIQPSEPRDSAVYFCASGLATPRDRESYEQYFGPGTRLTVT.